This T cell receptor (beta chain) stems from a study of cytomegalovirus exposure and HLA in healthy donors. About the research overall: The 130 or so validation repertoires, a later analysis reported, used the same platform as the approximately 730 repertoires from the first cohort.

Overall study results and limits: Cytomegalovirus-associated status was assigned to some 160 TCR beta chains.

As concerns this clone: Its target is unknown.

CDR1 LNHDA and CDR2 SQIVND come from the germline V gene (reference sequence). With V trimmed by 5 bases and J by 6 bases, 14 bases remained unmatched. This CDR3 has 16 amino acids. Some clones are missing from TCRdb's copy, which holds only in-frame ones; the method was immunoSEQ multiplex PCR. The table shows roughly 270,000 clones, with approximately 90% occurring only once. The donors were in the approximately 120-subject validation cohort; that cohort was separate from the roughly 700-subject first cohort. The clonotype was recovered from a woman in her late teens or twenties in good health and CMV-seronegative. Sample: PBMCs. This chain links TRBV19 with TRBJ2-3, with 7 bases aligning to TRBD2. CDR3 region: CASSFWTRTVRDTQYF. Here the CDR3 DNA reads TGTGCCAGTAGTTTCTGGACTAGGACCGTCCGGGATACGCAGTATTTT. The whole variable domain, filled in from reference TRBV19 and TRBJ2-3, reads DGGITQSPKYLFRKEGQNVTLSCEQNLNHDAMYWYRQDPGQGLRLIYYSQIVNDFQKGDIAEGYSVSREKKESFPLTVTSAQKNPTAFYLCASSFWTRTVRDTQYFGPGTRLTVL.